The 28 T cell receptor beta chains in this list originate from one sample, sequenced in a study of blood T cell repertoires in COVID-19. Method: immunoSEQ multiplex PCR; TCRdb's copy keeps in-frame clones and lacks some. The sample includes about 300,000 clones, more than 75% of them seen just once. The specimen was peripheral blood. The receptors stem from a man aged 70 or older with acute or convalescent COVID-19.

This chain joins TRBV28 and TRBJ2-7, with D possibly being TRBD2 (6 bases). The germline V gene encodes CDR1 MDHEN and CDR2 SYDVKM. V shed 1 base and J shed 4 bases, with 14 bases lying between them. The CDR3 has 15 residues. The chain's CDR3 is CASSLSDGSSYEQYF. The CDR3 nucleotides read TGTGCCAGCAGTTTATCGGACGGGAGCTCTTACGAGCAGTACTTC.

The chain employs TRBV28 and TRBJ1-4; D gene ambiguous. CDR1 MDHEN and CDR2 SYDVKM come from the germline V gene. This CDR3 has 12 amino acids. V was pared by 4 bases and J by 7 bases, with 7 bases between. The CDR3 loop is CASSSRVEKLFF. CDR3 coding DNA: TGTGCCAGCAGTTCCCGGGTTGAAAAACTGTTTTTT.

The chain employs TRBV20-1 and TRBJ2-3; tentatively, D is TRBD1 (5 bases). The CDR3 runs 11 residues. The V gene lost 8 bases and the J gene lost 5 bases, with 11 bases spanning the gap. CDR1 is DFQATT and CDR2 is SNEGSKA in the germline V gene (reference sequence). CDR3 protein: CSSNQGDTQYF. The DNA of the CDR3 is TGCAGTTCTAATCAGGGAGATACGCAGTATTTT.

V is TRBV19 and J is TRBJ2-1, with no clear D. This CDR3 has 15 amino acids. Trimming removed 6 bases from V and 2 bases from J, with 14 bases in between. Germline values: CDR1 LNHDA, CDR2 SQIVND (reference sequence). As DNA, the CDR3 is TGTGCCAGTAGCCCGACCCACAGTACCTACAATGAGCAGTTCTTC. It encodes CASSPTHSTYNEQFF.

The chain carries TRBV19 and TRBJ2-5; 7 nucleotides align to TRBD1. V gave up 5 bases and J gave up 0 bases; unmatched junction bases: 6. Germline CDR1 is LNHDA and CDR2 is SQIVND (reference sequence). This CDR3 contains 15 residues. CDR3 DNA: TGTGCCAGTAGTCCGAGACAGGGCTACCAAGAGACCCAGTACTTC. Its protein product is CASSPRQGYQETQYF.

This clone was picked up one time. CDR3 DNA sequence: TGTGCCAGCAGCTTGGTTGGGCCTGGCACCGGGGAGCTGTTTTTT. Translating gives CASSLVGPGTGELFF. The chain couples TRBV5-6 to TRBJ2-2; D gene ambiguous. CDR3 length: 15 residues. Per the germline V gene, CDR1 is SGHDT and CDR2 is YYEEEE. V was shortened by 0 bases and J by 4 bases, with 10 bases between the two germline ends. Filled out from reference TRBV5-6 and TRBJ2-2, the complete variable domain reads DAGVTQSPTHLIKTRGQQVTLRCSPKSGHDTVSWYQQALGQGPQFIFQYYEEEERQRGNFPDRFSGHQFPNYSSELNVNALLLGDSALYLCASSLVGPGTGELFFGEGSRLTVL.

In nucleotides, the CDR3 is TGTGCCAGCAGTGGGGGGCTACCTGGAAACCAGCCCCAGCATTTT. Amino acids: CASSGGLPGNQPQHF. This chain links TRBV2 with TRBJ1-5; possible D gene TRBD1, 6 bases. CDR3 length equals 15 residues. CDR1 and CDR2 from the germline V gene are SNHLY and FYNNEI. The ends were cut back, 4 bases at V and 7 bases at J, with 17 bases in the middle.

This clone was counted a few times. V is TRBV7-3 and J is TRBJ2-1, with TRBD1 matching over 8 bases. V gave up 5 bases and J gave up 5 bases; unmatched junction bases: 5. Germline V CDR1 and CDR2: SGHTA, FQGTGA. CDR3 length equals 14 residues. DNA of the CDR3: TGTGCCAGCAGCCCGCCGGGACAGGACAATGAGCAGTTCTTC. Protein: CASSPPGQDNEQFF.

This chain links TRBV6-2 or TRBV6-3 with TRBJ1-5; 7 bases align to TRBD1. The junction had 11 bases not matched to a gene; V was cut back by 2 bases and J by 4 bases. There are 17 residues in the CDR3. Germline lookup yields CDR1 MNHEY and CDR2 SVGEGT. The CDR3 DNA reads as TGTGCCAGCAGTTACAGCCCCGACAGGGTTGGAAATCAGCCCCAGCATTTT. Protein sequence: CASSYSPDRVGNQPQHF.

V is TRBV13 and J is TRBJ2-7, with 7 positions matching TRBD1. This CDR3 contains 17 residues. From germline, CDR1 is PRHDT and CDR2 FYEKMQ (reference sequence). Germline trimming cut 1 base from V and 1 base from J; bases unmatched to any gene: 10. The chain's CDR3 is CASSLDGRQGLSYEQYF. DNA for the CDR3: TGTGCCAGCAGCTTAGATGGACGACAGGGCTTGTCCTACGAGCAGTACTTC.

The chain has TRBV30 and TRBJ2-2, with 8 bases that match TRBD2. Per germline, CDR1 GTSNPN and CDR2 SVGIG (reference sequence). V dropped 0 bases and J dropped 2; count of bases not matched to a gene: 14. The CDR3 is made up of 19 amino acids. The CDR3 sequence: CAWSVRRLAGGSNTGELFF. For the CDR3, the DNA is TGTGCCTGGAGTGTACGCCGTCTTGCGGGGGGCTCAAACACCGGGGAGCTGTTTTTT.

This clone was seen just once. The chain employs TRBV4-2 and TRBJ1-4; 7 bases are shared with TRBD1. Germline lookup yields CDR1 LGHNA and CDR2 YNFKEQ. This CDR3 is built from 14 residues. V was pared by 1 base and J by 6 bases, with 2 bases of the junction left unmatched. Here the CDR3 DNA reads TGTGCCAGCAGCCAAGGGCAGGGGGATGAAAAACTGTTTTTT. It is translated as CASSQGQGDEKLFF.

The CDR3 protein is CASSLAGTVQETQYF. In DNA form, the CDR3 reads TGTGCCAGCAGCTTGGCCGGTACCGTACAAGAGACCCAGTACTTC. The chain recombines TRBV5-4 with TRBJ2-5; D remains ambiguous. The CDR3 has 15 residues. CDR1 and CDR2 from the germline V gene are SGHNT and YYREEE (reference sequence). V was shortened by 0 bases and J by 2 bases, with 11 bases between the two germline ends.

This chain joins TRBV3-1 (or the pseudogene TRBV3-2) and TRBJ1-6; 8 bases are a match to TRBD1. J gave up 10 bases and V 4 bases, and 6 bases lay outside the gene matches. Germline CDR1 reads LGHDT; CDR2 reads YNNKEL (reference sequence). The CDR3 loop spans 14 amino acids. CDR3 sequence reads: CASSPGQGRSPLHF. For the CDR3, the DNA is TGTGCCAGCAGCCCTGGACAGGGTAGGTCACCCCTCCACTTT.

In DNA, the CDR3 is TGTGCCAGCAGTTCTCCCCGTGCCTTACACTACGAGCAGTACTTC. Encoded protein: CASSSPRALHYEQYF. The chain carries TRBV27 and TRBJ2-7; the D is unclear. CDR3 length: 15 residues. CDR1 and CDR2 from the germline V gene are MNHEY and SMNVEV (reference sequence). Trimming removed 4 bases at V and 3 bases at J, with 16 bases between.

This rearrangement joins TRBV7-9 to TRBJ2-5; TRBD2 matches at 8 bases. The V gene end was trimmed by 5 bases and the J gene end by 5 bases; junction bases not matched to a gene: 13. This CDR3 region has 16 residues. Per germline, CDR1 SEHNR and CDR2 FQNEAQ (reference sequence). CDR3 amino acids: CASSPSRGGRMETQYF. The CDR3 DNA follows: TGTGCCAGCAGCCCTTCTCGCGGGGGGAGGATGGAGACCCAGTACTTC.

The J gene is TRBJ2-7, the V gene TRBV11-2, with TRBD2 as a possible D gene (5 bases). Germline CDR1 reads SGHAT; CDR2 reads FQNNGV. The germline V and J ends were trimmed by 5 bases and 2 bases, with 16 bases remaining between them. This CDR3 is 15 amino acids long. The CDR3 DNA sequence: TGTGCCAGCAGCCCGACTCGGGGTTCGACCTACGAGCAGTACTTC. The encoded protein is CASSPTRGSTYEQYF.

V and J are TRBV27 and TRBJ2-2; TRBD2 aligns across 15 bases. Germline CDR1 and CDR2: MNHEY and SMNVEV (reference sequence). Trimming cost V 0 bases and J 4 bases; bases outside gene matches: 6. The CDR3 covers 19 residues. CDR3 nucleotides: TGTGCCAGCAGTTTATCGGGACTAGCGGGAGGTTTCAGCACCGGGGAGCTGTTTTTT. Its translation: CASSLSGLAGGFSTGELFF.

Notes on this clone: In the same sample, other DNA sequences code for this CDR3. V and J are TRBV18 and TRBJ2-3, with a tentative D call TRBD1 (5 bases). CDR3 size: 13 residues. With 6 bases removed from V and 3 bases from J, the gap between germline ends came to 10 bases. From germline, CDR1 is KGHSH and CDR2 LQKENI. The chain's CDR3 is CASSPTGTDTQYF. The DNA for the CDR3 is TGTGCCAGCTCCCCAACAGGAACAGATACGCAGTATTTT.

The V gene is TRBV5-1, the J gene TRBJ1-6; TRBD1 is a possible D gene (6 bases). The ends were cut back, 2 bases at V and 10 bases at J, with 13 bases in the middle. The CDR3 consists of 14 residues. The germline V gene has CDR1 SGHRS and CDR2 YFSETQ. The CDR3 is CASSFPDRASPLHF. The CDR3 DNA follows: TGCGCCAGCAGCTTTCCGGACAGAGCGTCACCCCTCCACTTT.

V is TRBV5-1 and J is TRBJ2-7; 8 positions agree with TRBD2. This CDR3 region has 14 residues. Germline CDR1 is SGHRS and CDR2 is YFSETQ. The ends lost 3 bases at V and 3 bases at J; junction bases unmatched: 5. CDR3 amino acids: CASSWVSGNYEQYF. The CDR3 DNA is TGCGCCAGCAGCTGGGTTAGCGGGAACTACGAGCAGTACTTC.

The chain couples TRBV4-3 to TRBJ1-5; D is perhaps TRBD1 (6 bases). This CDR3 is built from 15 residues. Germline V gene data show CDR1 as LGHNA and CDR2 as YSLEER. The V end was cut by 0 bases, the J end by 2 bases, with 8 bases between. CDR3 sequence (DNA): TGCGCCAGCAGCCAAGAGTACAGGGGCAATCAGCCCCAGCATTTT. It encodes CASSQEYRGNQPQHF.

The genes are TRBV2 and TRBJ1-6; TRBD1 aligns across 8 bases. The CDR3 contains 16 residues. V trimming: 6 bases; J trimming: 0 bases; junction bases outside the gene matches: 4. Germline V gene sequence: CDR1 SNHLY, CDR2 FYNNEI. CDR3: CASRGGQGSYNSPLHF. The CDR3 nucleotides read TGTGCCAGCAGGGGAGGACAGGGCTCCTATAATTCACCCCTCCACTTT.

Here the CDR3 reads CASSHNTVAGGEQYF. The CDR3 coding sequence is TGCGCCAGCAGCCACAATACGGTGGCGGGGGGTGAGCAGTACTTC. V is TRBV4-1 and J is TRBJ2-7; 8 nucleotides align to TRBD2. Germline loops: CDR1 MGHRA, CDR2 YSYEKL. V trimming: 3 bases; J trimming: 7 bases; junction bases outside the gene matches: 11. This CDR3 comprises 15 residues.

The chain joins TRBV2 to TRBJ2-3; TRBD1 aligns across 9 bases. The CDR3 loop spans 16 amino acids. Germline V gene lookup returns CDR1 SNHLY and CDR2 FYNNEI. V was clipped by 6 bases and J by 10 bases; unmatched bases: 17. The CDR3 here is CASRTSGQGASGSQYF. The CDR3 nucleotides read TGTGCCAGCAGGACCTCGGGACAGGGTGCCTCGGGGTCGCAGTATTTT.

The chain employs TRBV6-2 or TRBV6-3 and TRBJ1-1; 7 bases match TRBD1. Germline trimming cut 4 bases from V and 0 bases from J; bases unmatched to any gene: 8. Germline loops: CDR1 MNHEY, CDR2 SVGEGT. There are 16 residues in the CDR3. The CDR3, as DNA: TGTGCCAGCAGTTCCCGACAGGGTGGTATGAACACTGAAGCTTTCTTT. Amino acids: CASSSRQGGMNTEAFF.

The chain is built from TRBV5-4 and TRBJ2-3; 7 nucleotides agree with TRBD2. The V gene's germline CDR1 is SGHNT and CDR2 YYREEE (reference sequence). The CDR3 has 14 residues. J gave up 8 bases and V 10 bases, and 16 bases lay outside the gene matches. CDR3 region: CASRAGLGLGTQYF. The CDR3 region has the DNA TGTGCCTCTCGGGCCGGACTAGGTCTTGGTACGCAGTATTTT. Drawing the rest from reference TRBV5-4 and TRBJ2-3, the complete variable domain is ETGVTQSPTHLIKTRGQQVTLRCSSQSGHNTVSWYQQALGQGPQFIFQYYREEENGRGNFPPRFSGLQFPNYSSELNVNALELDDSALYLCASRAGLGLGTQYFGPGTRLTVL.

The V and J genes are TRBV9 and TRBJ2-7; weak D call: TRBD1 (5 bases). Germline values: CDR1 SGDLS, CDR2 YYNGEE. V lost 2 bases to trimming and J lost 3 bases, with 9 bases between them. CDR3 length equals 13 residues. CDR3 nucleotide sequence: TGTGCCAGCAGCGTCGGCAGGGACTACGAGCAGTACTTC. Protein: CASSVGRDYEQYF. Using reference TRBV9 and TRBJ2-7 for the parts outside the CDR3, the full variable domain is DSGVTQTPKHLITATGQRVTLRCSPRSGDLSVYWYQQSLDQGLQFLIQYYNGEERAKGNILERFSAQQFPDLHSELNLSSLELGDSALYFCASSVGRDYEQYFGPGTRLTVT.